The 24 T cell receptor beta chains below come from one sample, sequenced in a study of blood T cell repertoires in COVID-19. Using immunoSEQ multiplex PCR, the repertoire was profiled, and TCRdb retains in-frame clones only, with some absent. The table records 130,000 to 150,000 clones, about nine tenths of them present only once. Sequenced sample: peripheral blood. The receptor set was obtained from a woman in her fifties or sixties with acute or convalescent COVID-19.

The CDR3 DNA sequence: TGTGCCAGTAACGACAGGGCAACTAATGAAAAACTGTTTTTT. Protein: CASNDRATNEKLFF. The V and J genes are TRBV19 and TRBJ1-4, with TRBD1 matching 7 bases. Germline CDR1 is LNHDA and CDR2 is SQIVND (reference sequence). CDR3 size: 14 residues. The trim removed 7 bases at V and 0 bases at J, leaving 2 bases unmatched.

The rearrangement links TRBV5-1 to TRBJ1-4, with unresolved D. The length of the CDR3 is 13 residues. Germline loops: CDR1 SGHRS, CDR2 YFSETQ. Trimming took off 3 bases at V and 5 bases at J, with 8 bases between the two ends. CDR3 in amino acids: CASSSAGNEKLFF. CDR3 nucleotides: TGCGCCAGCAGCTCCGCCGGGAATGAAAAACTGTTTTTT.

This chain joins TRBV3-1 (or the pseudogene TRBV3-2) and TRBJ1-5, with a possible D match to TRBD1 (5 bases). Between the trimmed V and J ends, which lost 0 bases and 4 bases, there was a span of 10 bases. Germline V gives CDR1 LGHDT, CDR2 YNNKEL (reference sequence). The CDR3 is 15 amino acids. The CDR3 nucleotides are TGTGCCAGCAGCCAAGATCTGCGGGGGAATCAGCCCCAGCATTTT. It yields the protein CASSQDLRGNQPQHF.

This chain connects TRBV12-5 to TRBJ1-4, with 8 bases lining up with TRBD1. The CDR3 is made up of 14 amino acids. Germline V CDR1 and CDR2: LGHNT, FRNRAP. Trimming removed 1 base from V and 8 bases from J; junction bases left unmatched: 3. CDR3 in amino acids: CASGLGTGLEKLFF. Here the CDR3 DNA reads TGTGCTAGTGGTTTGGGGACAGGGTTGGAAAAACTGTTTTTT. The full variable domain, with the rest looked up from reference TRBV12-5 and TRBJ1-4, is DARVTQTPRHKVTEMGQEVTMRCQPILGHNTVFWYRQTMMQGLELLAYFRNRAPLDDSGMPKDRFSAEMPDATLATLKIQPSEPRDSAVYFCASGLGTGLEKLFFGSGTQLSVL.

The chain joins TRBV19 to TRBJ2-1; TRBD2 matches at 12 bases. The germline gives CDR1 LNHDA, CDR2 SQIVND (reference sequence). The CDR3 consists of 19 residues. Trimming took 10 bases from V and 6 from J; bases not matched to a gene: 22. The CDR3 reads CATQRGSSGGAMGGNEQFF. The CDR3 coding sequence is TGTGCCACCCAAAGAGGGTCTAGCGGGGGGGCCATGGGCGGCAATGAGCAGTTCTTC.

In its sample, this clone was seen a few times. The same CDR3 arises from other DNA sequences in this sample as well. The chain recombines TRBV6-5 with TRBJ2-3; D perhaps matches TRBD1 (6 bases). Germline CDR1 reads MNHEY; CDR2 reads SVGAGI. The CDR3 is made up of 13 amino acids. V gave up 7 bases and J gave up 4 bases, with 12 bases separating them. The CDR3 DNA reads as TGTGCCAGCACCCCACAGGGCGCAGATACGCAGTATTTT. Residues: CASTPQGADTQYF.

The rearrangement joins TRBV5-4 to TRBJ2-3, with 7 bases identical to TRBD1. Germline trimming cut 6 bases from V and 2 bases from J; bases unmatched to any gene: 9. This CDR3 comprises 15 residues. Germline assignment: CDR1 SGHNT and CDR2 YYREEE (reference sequence). The CDR3 sequence is CASTFDRAPTDTQYF. The DNA for the CDR3 is TGTGCCAGCACCTTTGACAGGGCCCCCACAGATACGCAGTATTTT. The whole variable domain, filled in from reference TRBV5-4 and TRBJ2-3, reads ETGVTQSPTHLIKTRGQQVTLRCSSQSGHNTVSWYQQALGQGPQFIFQYYREEENGRGNFPPRFSGLQFPNYSSELNVNALELDDSALYLCASTFDRAPTDTQYFGPGTRLTVL.

The chain is built from TRBV30 and TRBJ1-3; 9 bases map to TRBD1. The CDR3 is 17 residues long. V dropped 0 bases and J dropped 0; count of bases not matched to a gene: 6. Germline V lookup: CDR1 GTSNPN, CDR2 SVGIG (reference sequence). CDR3 region: CAWSVRTGALSGNTIYF. CDR3 nucleotides: TGTGCCTGGAGTGTAAGGACAGGGGCCCTCTCTGGAAACACCATATATTTT.

The rearrangement links TRBV5-1 to TRBJ1-1, with D tentatively TRBD1 (5 bases). The CDR3 length is 15 residues. V shed 1 base and J shed 1 base, with 11 bases lying between them. CDR1 SGHRS and CDR2 YFSETQ come from the germline V gene. The CDR3 is CASSLWAGWNTEAFF. The CDR3 DNA is TGCGCCAGCAGCTTGTGGGCAGGGTGGAACACTGAAGCTTTCTTT.

This chain joins TRBV19 and TRBJ1-5; D unclear. This CDR3 region has 14 residues. V was shortened by 3 bases and J by 7 bases, with 13 bases between the two germline ends. Germline V gene data show CDR1 as LNHDA and CDR2 as SQIVND (reference sequence). The chain's CDR3 is CASSMPSGGQPQHF. In nucleotides, the CDR3 is TGTGCCAGTAGTATGCCATCGGGAGGACAGCCCCAGCATTTT.

The chain employs TRBV24-1 and TRBJ1-2; tentative D call: TRBD1 (5 bases). CDR1 KGHDR and CDR2 SFDVKD come from the germline V gene. Trimming stripped 9 bases from V and 2 bases from J, with 9 bases between. This CDR3 spans 12 amino acids. CDR3 sequence (DNA): TGTGCCACCGGGGAGGGGAACTATGGCTACACCTTC. Its protein is CATGEGNYGYTF.

V is TRBV5-1 and J is TRBJ2-7; the match to TRBD2 covers 9 bases. The germline CDR1 and CDR2 sequences are SGHRS and YFSETQ. J lost 3 bases, V lost 0 bases, and 10 bases had no gene match. The CDR3 extends over 17 amino acids. CDR3 nucleotides: TGCGCCAGCAGCTTGGGGAGGGATTATAGCGGGAGCTACGAGCAGTACTTC. Translated, it gives CASSLGRDYSGSYEQYF. The full variable domain, rest sourced from reference TRBV5-1 and TRBJ2-7, is KAGVTQTPRYLIKTRGQQVTLSCSPISGHRSVSWYQQTPGQGLQFLFEYFSETQRNKGNFPGRFSGRQFSNSRSEMNVSTLELGDSALYLCASSLGRDYSGSYEQYFGPGTRLTVT.

This clone was seen more than once but under ten times. V gene TRBV7-8 combines with J gene TRBJ2-2; 10 nucleotides line up with TRBD1. The CDR3 has 16 residues. The J segment lost 6 bases and the V segment lost 2 bases, leaving 6 bases of the junction unmatched. Germline V lookup: CDR1 SGHVS, CDR2 FQNEAQ. In DNA, the CDR3 is TGTGCCAGCAGCTTACGGGACAGGGGAGTCGCCGGGGAGCTGTTTTTT. Translation gives CASSLRDRGVAGELFF.

This clone appeared once. The gene calls are TRBV12-5 and TRBJ2-6; D is unclear. This CDR3 is built from 15 residues. Germline V gives CDR1 LGHNT, CDR2 FRNRAP. The V gene lost 1 base and the J gene lost 1 base, with 5 bases spanning the gap. The CDR3 region is CASGLAGSGANVLTF. The CDR3 DNA reads TGTGCTAGTGGTTTGGCGGGTTCTGGGGCCAACGTCCTGACTTTC.

The chain combines TRBV5-1 with TRBJ1-1; possible D gene TRBD1, 5 bases. CDR1 and CDR2 from the germline V gene are SGHRS and YFSETQ. This CDR3 contains 14 residues. Deletions cut 3 bases from V and 3 bases from J, with 12 bases between. DNA of the CDR3: TGCGCCAGCAGCTGGGGATTAGGGGACACTGAAGCTTTCTTT. It codes for CASSWGLGDTEAFF.

This clone was recorded once. V usage is TRBV30 and J usage is TRBJ2-7, with D maybe TRBD2 (5 bases). The V and J ends lost 1 base and 2 bases respectively, with 12 bases between them. CDR3 length: 14 amino acids. Germline V CDR1 and CDR2: GTSNPN, SVGIG (reference sequence). CDR3 DNA sequence: TGTGCCTGGAGTGGACGGACGGGGACCTACGAGCAGTACTTC. It is translated as CAWSGRTGTYEQYF.

This rearrangement joins TRBV6-5 to TRBJ1-2; no clear D gene. This CDR3 is 13 amino acids long. Germline V lookup: CDR1 MNHEY, CDR2 SVGAGI. The germline V and J ends were trimmed by 5 bases and 5 bases, with 12 bases remaining between them. The CDR3 reads CASSPEGVYGYTF. The CDR3 DNA is TGTGCCAGCAGTCCAGAGGGAGTTTATGGCTACACCTTC.

The CDR3 loop is CASSQASGRYEQYF. In DNA, the CDR3 is TGTGCCAGCAGCCAAGCTAGCGGGAGATACGAGCAGTACTTC. V is TRBV4-2 and J is TRBJ2-7, with TRBD2 matching 10 bases. The CDR3 totals 14 residues. The trim removed 1 base at V and 4 bases at J, leaving 1 base unmatched. Germline lookup yields CDR1 LGHNA and CDR2 YNFKEQ.

This clone was seen only a few times. The V and J genes are TRBV5-1 and TRBJ1-1; D is possibly TRBD1 (6 bases). The CDR3 totals 13 residues. Trimming removed 4 bases at V and 5 bases at J, with 12 bases between. Germline CDR1 is SGHRS and CDR2 is YFSETQ. Here the CDR3 DNA reads TGCGCCAGCAGCCCCGCAGGGGTGACTGAAGCTTTCTTT. This encodes CASSPAGVTEAFF. Based on the CDR3 plus reference TRBV5-1 and TRBJ1-1, the full variable domain is KAGVTQTPRYLIKTRGQQVTLSCSPISGHRSVSWYQQTPGQGLQFLFEYFSETQRNKGNFPGRFSGRQFSNSRSEMNVSTLELGDSALYLCASSPAGVTEAFFGQGTRLTVV.

The CDR3 loop is CASSGGQGARVTGEQFF. Here the CDR3 DNA reads TGTGCCAGCAGTGGCGGACAGGGGGCGCGTGTTACTGGTGAGCAGTTCTTC. The chain has TRBV6-1 and TRBJ2-1; TRBD1 aligns across 11 bases. The V segment lost 4 bases and the J segment 9 bases; nucleotides outside the gene matches: 14. Germline CDR1 is MNHNS and CDR2 is SASEGT. This CDR3 region has 17 residues.

The chain couples TRBV5-1 to TRBJ2-6; the D is unclear. CDR3 size: 15 residues. The V end lost 2 bases, the J end lost 0 bases, and 6 bases lay between the germline ends. CDR1 and CDR2 (germline): SGHRS, YFSETQ. CDR3 sequence reads: CASSLLVSGANVLTF. The CDR3 region has the DNA TGCGCCAGCAGCTTACTGGTCTCTGGGGCCAACGTCCTGACTTTC.

This chain uses TRBV11-2 with TRBJ1-1; no definite D call. There are 13 residues in the CDR3. Germline values: CDR1 SGHAT, CDR2 FQNNGV. Trimming shortened V by 5 bases and J by 11 bases, and 18 bases separated the two germline ends. The CDR3 coding sequence is TGTGCCAGCAGCCCTAACCGGGAAAAACGTGCTTTCTTT. As protein: CASSPNREKRAFF. Looking up the rest from reference TRBV11-2 and TRBJ1-1 gives the full variable domain: EAGVAQSPRYKIIEKRQSVAFWCNPISGHATLYWYQQILGQGPKLLIQFQNNGVVDDSQLPKDRFSAERLKGVDSTLKIQPAKLEDSAVYLCASSPNREKRAFFGQGTRLTVV.

The sample holds a few counts of this clone. Other nucleotide sequences from this sample produce the same CDR3. The V and J genes are TRBV19 and TRBJ1-1; no reliable D call. Germline V gene sequence: CDR1 LNHDA, CDR2 SQIVND (reference sequence). The V gene lost 2 bases and the J gene lost 1 base, with 8 bases spanning the gap. The CDR3 is made up of 14 amino acids. The CDR3 reads CASSISYGNTEAFF. DNA of the CDR3: TGTGCCAGTAGTATAAGTTACGGGAACACTGAAGCTTTCTTT.

The chain carries TRBV28 and TRBJ1-5, with 7 bases that match TRBD1. CDR1 is MDHEN and CDR2 is SYDVKM in the germline V gene. V was pared by 8 bases and J by 2 bases, with 6 bases of the junction left unmatched. This CDR3 comprises 14 residues. This CDR3 reads CASDTGDGNQPQHF. The CDR3 DNA reads as TGTGCCAGCGACACAGGGGATGGCAATCAGCCCCAGCATTTT. Full variable domain (rest looked up from reference TRBV28 and TRBJ1-5): DVKVTQSSRYLVKRTGEKVFLECVQDMDHENMFWYRQDPGLGLRLIYFSYDVKMKEKGDIPEGYSVSREKKERFSLILESASTNQTSMYLCASDTGDGNQPQHFGDGTRLSIL.